The 21 T cell receptor beta chains presented below share a single source sample, sequenced in a study of control samples from healthy donors and cancer patients. This table comes from immunoSEQ multiplex PCR, and its TCRdb copy is limited to in-frame clones, with some not included. The data hold approximately 150,000 clones, with around 94% observed a single time. The sample consisted of PBMCs. These receptors were taken from a man in his 60s with colorectal cancer.

This clone was observed a single time. V is TRBV11-2 and J is TRBJ2-3; D not resolved. V was clipped by 1 base and J by 4 bases, with 6 bases between them. CDR1 is SGHAT, CDR2 FQNNGV, per germline. This CDR3 spans 13 amino acids. CDR3 sequence: CASSLGEADTQYF. CDR3 sequence (DNA): TGTGCCAGCAGCTTAGGTGAAGCAGATACGCAGTATTTT.

A few counts support this clone. The chain carries TRBV6-5 and TRBJ1-4; unclear D gene. The V gene's germline CDR1 is MNHEY and CDR2 SVGAGI. The CDR3 sequence is 12 residues long. Trimming stripped 4 bases from V and 4 bases from J, with 4 bases between. Written as DNA, the CDR3 is TGTGCCAGCAGTTCCATTAATGAAAAACTGTTTTTT. This translates into CASSSINEKLFF.

This clone has just one count. The V and J genes are TRBV3-1 (or the pseudogene TRBV3-2) and TRBJ2-5; D gene unclear. Trimming stripped 2 bases from V and 1 base from J, with 8 bases between. CDR3 length: 14 residues. Germline CDR1 LGHDT, CDR2 YNNKEL (reference sequence). CDR3 amino acids: CASSQWATQETQYF. The CDR3 nucleotides read TGTGCCAGCAGCCAATGGGCGACCCAAGAGACCCAGTACTTC.

Of note for this clone: The sample has other DNA sequences that encode this CDR3 too. The V gene is TRBV6-6, the J gene TRBJ2-1; 8 nucleotides match TRBD2. Trimming at V came to 6 bases and at J to 4 bases, leaving 8 bases not matched to a gene. CDR1 MNHNY and CDR2 SVGAGI come from the germline V gene (reference sequence). The CDR3 is 15 amino acids. Here the CDR3 DNA reads TGTGCCAGCAGACCGGGGAGCGGGGGATACAATGAGCAGTTCTTC. Residues: CASRPGSGGYNEQFF.

The chain recombines TRBV6-5 with TRBJ1-1; no definite D call. With 3 bases removed from V and 1 base from J, the gap between germline ends came to 6 bases. The CDR3 is 13 amino acids. The germline V gene encodes CDR1 MNHEY and CDR2 SVGAGI. The CDR3 nucleotides read TGTGCCAGCAGTTATTCAGAGAACACTGAAGCTTTCTTT. It encodes CASSYSENTEAFF.

The chain is built from TRBV29-1 and TRBJ1-1; D possibly corresponds to TRBD1 (5 bases). The V gene lost 3 bases and the J gene lost 2 bases, with 13 bases spanning the gap. CDR3 length equals 14 residues. CDR1 is SQVTM, CDR2 ANQGSEA, per germline. The CDR3 region has the DNA TGCAGCGTTGAGGGCGGCGGGGGTAACACTGAAGCTTTCTTT. Translated, it gives CSVEGGGGNTEAFF.

The chain recombines TRBV18 with TRBJ1-1; D not resolved. Germline V gene lookup returns CDR1 KGHSH and CDR2 LQKENI. Trimming stripped 2 bases from V and 3 bases from J, with 10 bases between. The CDR3 contains 14 residues. The CDR3 DNA reads as TGTGCCAGCTCACCAGCCAATAAGGACACTGAAGCTTTCTTT. This sequence encodes CASSPANKDTEAFF.

The chain employs TRBV6-1 and TRBJ1-2; 12 bases are a match to TRBD1. V was pared by 5 bases and J by 6 bases, with 7 bases of the junction left unmatched. The CDR3 spans 15 residues. The germline gives CDR1 MNHNS, CDR2 SASEGT. The CDR3 sequence is CASSQGTGGQHGYTF. The CDR3 DNA reads as TGTGCCAGCAGTCAAGGGACAGGGGGCCAGCATGGCTACACCTTC.

This clone was counted only a few times. The chain carries TRBV9 and TRBJ1-1; D is uncertain. Trimming took 4 bases from V and 1 from J, leaving 20 bases between them. Germline loops: CDR1 SGDLS, CDR2 YYNGEE. The CDR3 is made up of 17 amino acids. For the CDR3, the DNA is TGTGCCAGCAGCCCAACGGGAGTTATACCTGGGAACACTGAAGCTTTCTTT. Encoded protein: CASSPTGVIPGNTEAFF.

The chain links TRBV4-3 to TRBJ2-2; 9 nucleotides line up with TRBD1. The CDR3 length is 15 residues. Germline CDR1 is LGHNA and CDR2 is YSLEER. The trim removed 4 bases at V and 7 bases at J, leaving 7 bases unmatched. CDR3 DNA sequence: TGCGCCAGCAGCCGTTCTACAGGGGGCATCGGGGAGCTGTTTTTT. Translated, it gives CASSRSTGGIGELFF.

This clone was detected only once. This chain uses TRBV12-5 with TRBJ2-5; 8 bases agree with TRBD1. V shed 1 base, J shed 7 bases, and the junction held 5 bases outside the gene matches. CDR3 size: 14 residues. The germline V gene has CDR1 LGHNT and CDR2 FRNRAP. The CDR3 bases are TGTGCTAGTGGTTTGGGCGGACAGGGAGGGACCCAGTACTTC. Residues: CASGLGGQGGTQYF. Drawing the rest from reference TRBV12-5 and TRBJ2-5, the complete variable domain is DARVTQTPRHKVTEMGQEVTMRCQPILGHNTVFWYRQTMMQGLELLAYFRNRAPLDDSGMPKDRFSAEMPDATLATLKIQPSEPRDSAVYFCASGLGGQGGTQYFGPGTRLLVL.

The chain carries TRBV19 and TRBJ1-2; 8 nucleotides align to TRBD1. The germline CDR1 and CDR2 sequences are LNHDA and SQIVND (reference sequence). CDR3 length: 13 residues. Trimming at V came to 1 base and at J to 7 bases, leaving 2 bases not matched to a gene. The CDR3 sequence: CASSIGDRGGYTF. CDR3 nucleotides: TGTGCCAGTAGTATAGGAGACAGGGGTGGCTACACCTTC.

The count of this clone is one. The CDR3 coding sequence is TGTGCCAGCAGTTACCAGGTAAACAACTACGAGCAGTACTTC. As protein: CASSYQVNNYEQYF. The rearrangement uses TRBV6-6 and TRBJ2-7; D is ambiguous. Deletions cut 2 bases from V and 3 bases from J, with 11 bases between. This CDR3 has 14 amino acids. The V gene's germline CDR1 is MNHNY and CDR2 SVGAGI (reference sequence).

The V gene is TRBV10-3, the J gene TRBJ1-6; 8 nucleotides match TRBD1. This CDR3 contains 14 residues. Germline assignment: CDR1 ENHRY and CDR2 SYGVKD. The V and J ends lost 5 bases and 7 bases, in that order; junction bases with no gene match: 4. This CDR3 is CAISLDRENSPLHF. The DNA of the CDR3 is TGTGCCATCAGTTTGGACAGGGAGAATTCACCCCTCCACTTT.

The chain is built from TRBV27 and TRBJ2-3; 9 positions agree with TRBD1. Trimming cost V 6 bases and J 2 bases; bases outside gene matches: 15. The CDR3 sequence is 18 residues long. Germline V gene sequence: CDR1 MNHEY, CDR2 SMNVEV (reference sequence). The CDR3 region is CASRLLVIQGASTDTQYF. The CDR3 DNA follows: TGTGCCAGCAGGCTGTTGGTCATACAGGGGGCTTCCACAGATACGCAGTATTTT.

The V call is TRBV20-1, the J call TRBJ2-6; D is unclear. Germline V lookup: CDR1 DFQATT, CDR2 SNEGSKA (reference sequence). The CDR3 contains 14 residues. V was clipped by 3 bases and J by 0 bases, with 6 bases between them. The CDR3 DNA reads TGCAGTGCTAGTTCAGTCTCTGGGGCCAACGTCCTGACTTTC. It translates to CSASSVSGANVLTF.

The chain carries TRBV7-2 and TRBJ2-3, with 11 nucleotides matching TRBD2. Germline assignment: CDR1 SGHTA and CDR2 FQGNSA. This CDR3 has 18 amino acids. J lost 4 bases, V lost 1 base, and 10 bases had no gene match. CDR3 bases: TGTGCCAGCAGCTTAGTAGCTAGCGGGGGGACGTTCCCAGATACGCAGTATTTT. It specifies CASSLVASGGTFPDTQYF.

The rearrangement uses TRBV18 and TRBJ2-4; D gene ambiguous. CDR1 and CDR2 from the germline V gene are KGHSH and LQKENI. Deletions cut 3 bases from V and 5 bases from J, with 11 bases between. This CDR3 region has 14 residues. In nucleotides, the CDR3 is TGTGCCAGCTCACCTCAGCGTTCAGAAAACATTCAGTACTTC. Translation: CASSPQRSENIQYF.

V is TRBV19 and J is TRBJ2-7; D is unclear. This CDR3 region has 16 residues. The V and J ends lost 8 bases and 1 base respectively, with 21 bases between them. Germline CDR1 is LNHDA and CDR2 is SQIVND (reference sequence). In DNA, the CDR3 is TGTGCCAGTTCAACGGCGCCAAGGCGTCTTTCCTACGAGCAGTACTTC. It translates to CASSTAPRRLSYEQYF.

A single count supports this clone. This rearrangement joins TRBV28 to TRBJ1-1, with TRBD1 as a possible D gene (5 bases). CDR3 length: 12 amino acids. Germline V lookup: CDR1 MDHEN, CDR2 SYDVKM. With 0 bases removed from V and 7 bases from J, the gap between germline ends came to 6 bases. CDR3 region: CASSLWRGEAFF. CDR3 coding DNA: TGTGCCAGCAGTTTATGGAGGGGTGAAGCTTTCTTT.

The V call is TRBV15, the J call TRBJ2-7; D call uncertain. This CDR3 is 15 amino acids long. The V and J ends lost 0 bases and 2 bases respectively, with 11 bases between them. CDR1 is LNHNV and CDR2 is YYDKDF in the germline V gene (reference sequence). CDR3 DNA: TGTGCCACCAGCAGAGATGAGATACGAGCCTACGAGCAGTACTTC. This gives the protein CATSRDEIRAYEQYF. Based on the CDR3 plus reference TRBV15 and TRBJ2-7, the full variable domain is DAMVIQNPRYQVTQFGKPVTLSCSQTLNHNVMYWYQQKSSQAPKLLFHYYDKDFNNEADTPDNFQSRRPNTSFCFLDIRSPGLGDTAMYLCATSRDEIRAYEQYFGPGTRLTVT.